The 10 T cell receptor beta chains below were found in one sample sequenced in a study of a mutant IDH1 vaccine in newly diagnosed glioma (dated by TCRdb to 2020 to 2023). No cognate antigen is known for these TCRs. To prepare the library, the immunoSEQ multiplex PCR assay was applied. Held by TCRdb, this immuneACCESS table contains in-frame sequences only and omits some clones. Under half of the omission traces to an unresolved V gene where checked; the cause of the rest is unknown. Within this sample are around 41,000 clones, with around 81% of them counted one time only. The leading ten clones occupy approximately 6.5% of the sample. Interpreted using the paper, the time point label stands for: week 23, last vaccination. Every vaccine dose consisted of 300 ug of a 20-mer mutant IDH1 peptide in Montanide, administered subcutaneously together with topical imiquimod. The sample consisted of PBMCs, taken from a glioma patient whose treatment included an IDH1 peptide vaccine. The source is a woman in her thirties or forties with glioma. Some clones in this sample may be carry-over from other donors' samples.

V is TRBV11-2 and J is TRBJ1-2, with D hard to call. Germline-derived CDR1 and CDR2 are SGHAT and FQNNGV. V gave up 2 bases and J gave up 4 bases, with 8 bases separating them. CDR3 length: 13 amino acids. The CDR3, as DNA: TGTGCCAGCAGCTTAAACGGACTCTATGGCTACACCTTC. Its protein product is CASSLNGLYGYTF.

The CDR3 reads CSALGHNEQFF. The CDR3 DNA is TGCAGTGCCCTCGGTCACAATGAGCAGTTCTTC. The chain joins TRBV20-1 to TRBJ2-1; D gene uncertain. The CDR3 runs to 11 residues. V shed 6 bases and J shed 5 bases, with 8 bases lying between them. Germline V lookup: CDR1 DFQATT, CDR2 SNEGSKA (reference sequence).

This clone was picked up a small number of times. The chain couples TRBV27 to TRBJ1-5; 8 bases line up with TRBD1. The CDR3 spans 15 residues. With V trimmed by 3 bases and J by 2 bases, 3 bases remained unmatched. Germline V gene data show CDR1 as MNHEY and CDR2 as SMNVEV (reference sequence). CDR3 in amino acids: CASSFSGGGNQPQHF. The CDR3 nucleotides read TGTGCCAGCAGTTTTTCAGGGGGCGGCAATCAGCCCCAGCATTTT.

J is TRBJ2-2 and V is TRBV2, with D perhaps TRBD1 (5 bases). V shed 8 bases and J shed 5 bases, with 15 bases lying between them. CDR1 SNHLY and CDR2 FYNNEI come from the germline V gene. The CDR3 spans 14 residues. CDR3 loop: CASRSPRQTGELFF. CDR3 coding DNA: TGTGCCAGCCGAAGTCCCCGACAGACCGGGGAGCTGTTTTTT.

This clone has only one observation. CDR3 nucleotide sequence: TGTGCCAGCAGTGAATTCGATACGCAGTATTTT. This gives the protein CASSEFDTQYF. V gene TRBV25-1 combines with J gene TRBJ2-3; D call uncertain. The CDR3 extends over 11 amino acids. Germline values: CDR1 MGHDK, CDR2 SYGVNS. Trimming removed 1 base from V and 6 bases from J, with 2 bases in between.

This clone showed up just a few times. V is TRBV19 and J is TRBJ1-1; no clear D gene. The V gene lost 3 bases and the J gene lost 1 base, with 9 bases spanning the gap. This CDR3 region has 14 residues. CDR1 is LNHDA and CDR2 is SQIVND in the germline V gene (reference sequence). In nucleotides, the CDR3 is TGTGCCAGTAGTATGGGTCAGCAGAACACTGAAGCTTTCTTT. Translating gives CASSMGQQNTEAFF.

In its sample, this clone was seen a few times. The chain has TRBV15 and TRBJ2-7, with 8 bases lining up with TRBD1. CDR1 LNHNV and CDR2 YYDKDF come from the germline V gene (reference sequence). Trimming removed 2 bases from V and 0 bases from J; junction bases left unmatched: 6. The CDR3 runs to 16 residues. The CDR3 loop is CATSRSSGGLSYEQYF. CDR3 sequence (DNA): TGTGCCACCAGCAGATCCTCAGGGGGCCTCTCCTACGAGCAGTACTTC.

CDR3 loop: CARRGGTGSGENIQYF. The CDR3 bases are TGTGCCAGGCGGGGGGGGACAGGGAGTGGGGAAAACATTCAGTACTTC. The chain uses TRBV19 and TRBJ2-4; either TRBD1 or TRBD2 may supply D (9 bases each). The germline V gene has CDR1 LNHDA and CDR2 SQIVND (reference sequence). V lost 9 bases to trimming and J lost 5 bases, with 23 bases between them. The CDR3 has 16 residues.

The J gene is TRBJ1-2, the V gene TRBV6-5, with a weak D call TRBD1 (6 bases). Trimming shortened V by 0 bases and J by 8 bases, and 16 bases separated the two germline ends. Looked up from germline, CDR1 is MNHEY and CDR2 is SVGAGI. The CDR3 is 15 residues long. CDR3 nucleotides: TGTGCCAGCAGTTACTCGGGCGGGGGCGTTGGGGGCTACACCTTC. As protein: CASSYSGGGVGGYTF.

This chain joins TRBV10-3 and TRBJ2-7; D is possibly TRBD2 (7 bases). Germline CDR1 is ENHRY and CDR2 is SYGVKD. The CDR3 has 13 residues. V was pared by 6 bases and J by 1 base, with 10 bases between. In DNA, the CDR3 is TGTGCCATCAGGCGGGGGCGATCCTACGAGCAGTACTTC. It specifies CAIRRGRSYEQYF.